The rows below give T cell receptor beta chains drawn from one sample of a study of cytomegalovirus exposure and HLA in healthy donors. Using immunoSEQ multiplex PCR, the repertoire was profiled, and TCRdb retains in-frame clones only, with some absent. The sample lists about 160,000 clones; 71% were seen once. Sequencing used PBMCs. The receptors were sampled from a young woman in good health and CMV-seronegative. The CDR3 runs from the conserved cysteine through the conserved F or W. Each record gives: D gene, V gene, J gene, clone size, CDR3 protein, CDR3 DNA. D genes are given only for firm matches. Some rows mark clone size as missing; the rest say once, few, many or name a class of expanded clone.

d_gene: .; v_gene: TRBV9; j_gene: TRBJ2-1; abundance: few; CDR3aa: CASSVSPDWRNEQFF; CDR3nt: TGTGCCAGCAGCGTTAGTCCCGACTGGAGGAATGAGCAGTTCTTC
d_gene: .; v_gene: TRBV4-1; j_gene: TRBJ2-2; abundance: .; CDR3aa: CASSHLLGGTGELFF; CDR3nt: TGCGCCAGCAGCCACCTTCTAGGGGGCACCGGGGAGCTGTTTTTT
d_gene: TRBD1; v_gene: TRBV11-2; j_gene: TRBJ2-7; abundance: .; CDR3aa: CASSLDRGTAYEQYF; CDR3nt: TGTGCCAGCAGCTTGGACAGGGGGACAGCCTACGAGCAGTACTTC
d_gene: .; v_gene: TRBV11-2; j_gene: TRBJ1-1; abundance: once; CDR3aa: CASSLCVSFF; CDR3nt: TGTGCCAGCAGCTTATGTGTATCTTTCTTT
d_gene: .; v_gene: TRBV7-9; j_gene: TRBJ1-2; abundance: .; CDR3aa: CASSLVRFNYGYTF; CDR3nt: TGTGCCAGCAGCTTAGTCAGGTTTAACTATGGCTACACCTTC
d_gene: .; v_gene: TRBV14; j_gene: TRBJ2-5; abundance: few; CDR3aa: CASSQERALETQYF; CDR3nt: TGTGCCAGCAGCCAAGAGCGAGCGTTGGAGACCCAGTACTTC
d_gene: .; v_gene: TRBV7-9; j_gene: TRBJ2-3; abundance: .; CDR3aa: CASSNRDITTDTQYF; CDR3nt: TGTGCCAGCAGCAACCGGGACATCACCACAGATACGCAGTATTTT
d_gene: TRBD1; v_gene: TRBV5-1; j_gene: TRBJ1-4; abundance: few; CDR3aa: CASTGTGTSNEKLFF; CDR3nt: TGCGCCAGTACCGGGACAGGGACGTCTAATGAAAAACTGTTTTTT
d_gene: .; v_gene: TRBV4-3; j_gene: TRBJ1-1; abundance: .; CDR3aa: CASSQGWGVTEAFF; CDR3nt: TGCGCCAGCAGCCAAGGGTGGGGAGTCACTGAAGCTTTCTTT
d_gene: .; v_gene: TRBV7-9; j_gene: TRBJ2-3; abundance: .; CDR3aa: CASTRTASTDTQYF; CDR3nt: TGTGCCAGCACCAGGACAGCTAGCACAGATACGCAGTATTTT
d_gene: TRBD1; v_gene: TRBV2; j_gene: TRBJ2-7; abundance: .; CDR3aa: CASSEQGARYEQYF; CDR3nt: TGTGCCAGCAGTGAACAGGGGGCTCGCTACGAGCAGTACTTC
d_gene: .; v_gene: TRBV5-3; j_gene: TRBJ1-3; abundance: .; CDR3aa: CARRKGGGRPSPGNTIYF; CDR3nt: TGTGCCAGAAGGAAAGGGGGGGGCAGACCGTCGCCTGGAAACACCATATATTTT
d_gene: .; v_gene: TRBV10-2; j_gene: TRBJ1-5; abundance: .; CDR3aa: CASSESLGGQPQHF; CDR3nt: TGCGCCAGCAGTGAGTCTTTAGGGGGACAGCCCCAGCATTTT
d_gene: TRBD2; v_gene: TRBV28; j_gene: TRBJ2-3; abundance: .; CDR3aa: CASRGRGRGLADTQYF; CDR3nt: TGTGCCAGCAGAGGCCGCGGGAGGGGGTTGGCGGATACGCAGTATTTT
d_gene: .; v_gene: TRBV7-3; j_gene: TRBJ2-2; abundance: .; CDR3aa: CASSLQSGDTGELFF; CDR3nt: TGTGCCAGCAGCTTACAGTCAGGGGACACCGGGGAGCTGTTTTTT
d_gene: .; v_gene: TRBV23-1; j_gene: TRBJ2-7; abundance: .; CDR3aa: CASSQFLTGSYEQYF; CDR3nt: TGCGCCAGCAGTCAATTTTTGACAGGATCCTACGAGCAGTACTTC
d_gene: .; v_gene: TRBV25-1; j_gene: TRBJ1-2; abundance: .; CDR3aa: CASSHRGDSYGYTF; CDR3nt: TGTGCCAGCAGTCACCGTGGAGACAGCTATGGCTACACCTTC
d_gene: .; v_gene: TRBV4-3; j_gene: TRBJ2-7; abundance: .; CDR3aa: CASSLRLVGNYEQYF; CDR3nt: TGCGCCAGCAGCCTGAGACTAGTGGGAAACTACGAGCAGTACTTC
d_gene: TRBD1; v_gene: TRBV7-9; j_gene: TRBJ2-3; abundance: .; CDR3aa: CASSLLQGPTDTQYF; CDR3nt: TGTGCCAGCAGCTTGCTACAGGGGCCTACAGATACGCAGTATTTT
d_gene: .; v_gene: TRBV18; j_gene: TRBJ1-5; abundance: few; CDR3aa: CASSGGVSNQPQHF; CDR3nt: TGTGCCAGCTCAGGAGGGGTTAGCAATCAGCCCCAGCATTTT
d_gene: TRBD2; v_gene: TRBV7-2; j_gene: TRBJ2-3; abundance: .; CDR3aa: CASSLGAGVDTQYF; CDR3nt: TGTGCCAGCAGCTTAGGAGCGGGAGTTGATACGCAGTATTTT
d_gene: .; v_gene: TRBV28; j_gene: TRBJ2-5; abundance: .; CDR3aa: CASSLRGPTGPETQYF; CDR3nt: TGTGCCAGCAGTTTACGCGGGCCTACAGGGCCCGAGACCCAGTACTTC
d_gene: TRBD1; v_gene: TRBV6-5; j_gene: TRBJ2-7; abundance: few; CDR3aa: CASSGQGANEQYF; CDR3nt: TGTGCCAGCAGTGGACAGGGGGCTAACGAGCAGTACTTC
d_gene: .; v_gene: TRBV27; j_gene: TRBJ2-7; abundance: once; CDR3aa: CASSLSRGYEQYF; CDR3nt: TGTGCCAGCAGTTTAAGCAGAGGCTACGAGCAGTACTTC
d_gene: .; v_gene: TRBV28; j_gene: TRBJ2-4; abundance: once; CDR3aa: CASSLYRSNIQYF; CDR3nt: TGTGCCAGCAGTTTATACAGGAGTAACATTCAGTACTTC
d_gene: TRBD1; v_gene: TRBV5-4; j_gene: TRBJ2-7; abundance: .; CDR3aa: CASSYRDRGYEQYF; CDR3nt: TGTGCCAGCAGCTACCGGGACAGAGGCTACGAGCAGTACTTC
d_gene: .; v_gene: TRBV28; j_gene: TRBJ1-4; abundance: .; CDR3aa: CASRAGINEKLFF; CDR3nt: TGTGCCAGCAGGGCAGGGATTAATGAAAAACTGTTTTTT
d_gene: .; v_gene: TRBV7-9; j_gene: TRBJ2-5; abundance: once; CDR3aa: CASSLWTPETQYF; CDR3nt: TGTGCCAGCAGCTTATGGACACCAGAGACCCAGTACTTC
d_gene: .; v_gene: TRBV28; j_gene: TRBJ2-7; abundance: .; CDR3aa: CASSWGGSSYEQYF; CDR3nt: TGTGCCAGCAGTTGGGGTGGGAGCTCCTACGAGCAGTACTTC
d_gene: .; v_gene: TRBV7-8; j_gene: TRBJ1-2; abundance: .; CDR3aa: CASSLQGQNYGYTF; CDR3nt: TGTGCCAGCAGCTTACAGGGGCAGAACTATGGCTACACCTTC
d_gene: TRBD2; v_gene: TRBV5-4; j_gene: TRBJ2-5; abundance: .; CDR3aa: CASSSQGLASETQYF; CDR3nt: TGTGCCAGCAGCTCCCAAGGACTAGCGTCGGAGACCCAGTACTTC
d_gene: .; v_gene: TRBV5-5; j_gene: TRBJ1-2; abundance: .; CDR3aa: CASSFEYGLSISYTF; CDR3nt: TGTGCCAGCAGTTTCGAATACGGACTGAGTATTAGCTACACCTTC
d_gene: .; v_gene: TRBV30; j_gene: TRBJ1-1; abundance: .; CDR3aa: CAWIGGTEAFF; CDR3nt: TGTGCCTGGATAGGAGGGACTGAAGCTTTCTTT
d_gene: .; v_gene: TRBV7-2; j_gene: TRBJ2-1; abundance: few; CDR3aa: CASTFTDDEQFF; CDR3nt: TGTGCCAGCACCTTCACAGACGATGAGCAGTTCTTC
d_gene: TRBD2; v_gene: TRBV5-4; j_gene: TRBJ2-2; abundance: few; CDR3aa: CASSSGLAGAWGELFF; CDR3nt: TGTGCCAGCAGCTCCGGACTAGCGGGAGCATGGGGGGAGCTGTTTTTT
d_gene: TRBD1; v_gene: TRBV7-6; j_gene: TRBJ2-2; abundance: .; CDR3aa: CASSLAGTGGDTGELFF; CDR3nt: TGTGCCAGCAGCTTAGCGGGGACAGGGGGAGACACCGGGGAGCTGTTTTTT
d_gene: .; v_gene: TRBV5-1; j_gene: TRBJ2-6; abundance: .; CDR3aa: CASSPTAGNSGANVLTF; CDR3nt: TGCGCCAGCAGCCCGACAGCCGGAAACTCTGGGGCCAACGTCCTGACTTTC
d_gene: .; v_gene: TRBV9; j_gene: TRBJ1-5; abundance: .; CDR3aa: CASSVDGRVDQPQHF; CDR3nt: TGTGCCAGCAGCGTAGACGGCAGGGTAGATCAGCCCCAGCATTTT
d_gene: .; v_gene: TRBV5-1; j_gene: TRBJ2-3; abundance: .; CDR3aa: CASSLAGQTDTQYF; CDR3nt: TGCGCCAGCAGCTTGGCCGGACAGACAGATACGCAGTATTTT
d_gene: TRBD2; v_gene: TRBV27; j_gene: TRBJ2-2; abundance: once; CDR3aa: CASSLRLPAGVSGELFF; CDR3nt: TGTGCCAGCAGTTTACGGTTGCCAGCGGGAGTTTCCGGGGAGCTGTTTTTT
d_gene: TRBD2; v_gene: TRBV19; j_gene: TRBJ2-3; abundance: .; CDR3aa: CASSSGGAFDTQYF; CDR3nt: TGTGCCAGTAGTAGCGGGGGGGCCTTTGATACGCAGTATTTT